The rows below give T cell receptor beta chains drawn from one sample of a study of T-cell reconstitution after alpha-beta-depleted transplantation in children. TCRdb called the PCR reads again in MiXCR, with one record for every CDR3 protein. Of nearly 550,000 distinct CDR3 sequences detected, around 16% appear once; the ten largest clones hold about 3.1%. Material: PBMCs from the stem cell graft donor, obtained from the stem cell graft. These receptors were obtained from a human donor who donated a stem cell graft to a child with acute lymphoblastic leukemia. Each CDR3 is given without its conserved first and last residue.

TRBV9	ASSTRNTNYGYT
TRBV27	ASSLRGANQPQH
TRBV9	ASSAPGGAENTIY
TRBV10-3	AISERGNTGELF
TRBV5-6	ASSVGLGKNIQY
TRBV14	ASRPSSPGANVLT
TRBV5-1	ASSLGWAEEVYGYT
TRBV24-1	ATSDPSTVYGYT
TRBV5-1	ASSLPGLADTDTQY
TRBV19	ASSLYRVNTEAF
TRBV4-1	ASSQVDGQKLF
TRBV12-3/TRBV12-4	ASSFTGQPYEQY
TRBV12-3/TRBV12-4	ASSSMGDPSGYT
TRBV10-2	ASRQGSGELF
TRBV7-9	ASWGTGFQKLF
TRBV25-1	ASSELGGGEQY
TRBV14	ASSQDFSIRAYNEQF
TRBV20-1	SASTGGGGEQY
TRBV3-1	ASSQDQWGGPNIQY
TRBV20-1	SARTSGDNEQF
TRBV4-1	ASSQVGGFGSYT
TRBV25-1	ASSEWGTGAYEQY
TRBV2	ASNDASGYEQY
TRBV15	ATSLGMNTEAF
TRBV5-1	ASSPGQSTGELF
TRBV19	ASRRPAGTDEAF
TRBV5-5	ASSLSPGLAGGPDEQY
TRBV4-2	ASSQELAGGPGANVLT
TRBV20-1	SASKGYYNEQF
TRBV11-2	ASSPWAGTGTEAF